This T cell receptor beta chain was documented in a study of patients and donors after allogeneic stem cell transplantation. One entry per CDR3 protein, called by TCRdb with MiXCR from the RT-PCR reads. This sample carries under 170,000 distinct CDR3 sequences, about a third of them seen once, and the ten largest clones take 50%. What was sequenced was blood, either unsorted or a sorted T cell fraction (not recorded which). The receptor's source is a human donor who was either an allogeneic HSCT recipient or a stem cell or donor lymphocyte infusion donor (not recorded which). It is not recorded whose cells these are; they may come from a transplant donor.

The CDR3 spells CASSFLTTTDTQYF. As DNA, the CDR3 is TGTGCCAGCAGTTTCCTAACCACCACAGATACGCAGTATTTT. V and J are TRBV12-3 or TRBV12-4 and TRBJ2-3, with D unresolved. CDR3 length: 14 amino acids. Trimming took 3 bases from V and 2 from J, leaving 9 bases between them.